This TCR beta chain is from a study of blood T cell repertoires in COVID-19. Whole-study context: Samples taken during acute and convalescent COVID-19 were collected in the United States, Italy and Spain. The analysed material was cDNA or gDNA that came from T cells, B-cell-depleted T cells, or PBMCs.

Original analysis: Scientists estimated how many nucleated cells there were by amplifying reference gene primers. Generated by immunoSEQ multiplex PCR, the TCRdb table keeps only in-frame clones and is missing some. V and J calls and clone size are as listed in that table; D and trimming were resolved from the DNA. The data contain about 76,000 clones, over 70% of them singletons. With 0 bases removed from V and 6 bases from J, the gap between germline ends came to 7 bases. The CDR3 is 13 amino acids. The germline V gene has CDR1 SGHDN and CDR2 FVKESK. What was sequenced was peripheral blood. J is TRBJ2-3 and V is TRBV14; no reliable D call. This TCR came from a man aged 65 to 79 with acute or convalescent COVID-19. CDR3 amino acids: CASSQDPRDTQYF. DNA of the CDR3: TGTGCCAGCAGCCAAGATCCCCGGGATACGCAGTATTTT.